Listed below are T cell receptor beta chains from one sample, sequenced in a study of early T cells in non-severe SARS-CoV-2 infection. MiXCR, applied by TCRdb to the 5' RACE reads, yields one record per CDR3 protein. This sample has 75,000 to 80,000 distinct CDR3 sequences, with less than 20% found just once. Sequenced: whole blood. All receptors come from an adult who was a healthcare worker with PCR-confirmed SARS-CoV-2 infection or an uninfected control (not recorded which). CDR3s include the opening cysteine and the closing phenylalanine or tryptophan. D genes are given only for firm matches. Not all rows give a size; the values are once, few, many and, for expanded clones, a class.

size	D	V	J	CDR3	DNA
NA	TRBD2	TRBV7-2	TRBJ2-1	CASSPRGLAGGIEQFF	TGTGCCAGCAGCCCGAGGGGGCTAGCGGGAGGGATTGAGCAGTTCTTC
NA	NA	TRBV29-1	TRBJ2-3	CSVEDREVPFTDTQYF	TGCAGCGTTGAAGATCGTGAGGTTCCTTTCACAGATACGCAGTATTTT
NA	TRBD2	TRBV28	TRBJ2-1	CASSAPGLGNEQFF	TGTGCCAGCAGTGCCCCGGGACTAGGAAATGAGCAGTTCTTC
NA	NA	TRBV15	TRBJ1-5	CATSRDTGGNQPQHF	TGTGCCACCAGCAGAGATACGGGCGGCAATCAGCCCCAGCATTTT
NA	NA	TRBV20-1	TRBJ2-6	CSARDVPGANVLTF	TGCAGTGCTAGAGATGTGCCTGGGGCCAACGTCCTGACTTTC
NA	TRBD1	TRBV9	TRBJ1-4	CASSHLTGPNEKLFF	TGTGCCAGCAGCCACCTGACAGGGCCTAATGAAAAACTGTTTTTT
few	NA	TRBV18	TRBJ2-1	CASSHDPASAYNEQFF	TGTGCCAGCTCCCACGACCCAGCGTCAGCCTACAATGAGCAGTTCTTC
NA	NA	TRBV5-1	TRBJ2-2	CASSLGGPAGELFF	TGCGCCAGCAGCTTGGGGGGGCCAGCCGGGGAGCTGTTTTTT
NA	NA	TRBV7-3	TRBJ2-2	CASSLLHTGELFF	TGTGCCAGCAGTCTTCTACACACCGGGGAGCTGTTTTTT
many	TRBD1	TRBV28	TRBJ1-1	CASSSGGWAEAFF	TGTGCCAGCAGTTCAGGGGGCTGGGCTGAAGCTTTCTTT
NA	NA	TRBV10-3	TRBJ2-7	CAIRRDLLYEQYF	TGTGCCATCAGGAGGGATCTGCTATACGAGCAGTACTTC
NA	NA	TRBV3-1	TRBJ1-1	CASSQKPNTEAFF	TGTGCCAGCAGCCAAAAGCCAAACACTGAAGCTTTCTTT
NA	NA	TRBV28	TRBJ2-3	CASSYETTLRDTQYF	TGTGCCAGCAGTTACGAAACGACTTTGAGAGATACGCAGTATTTT
few	NA	TRBV12-5	TRBJ1-1	CASGLVATNTEAFF	TGTGCTAGTGGTTTGGTGGCGACGAACACTGAAGCTTTCTTT
NA	TRBD2	TRBV7-7	TRBJ2-1	CASSLGDYALNDQFF	TGTGCTAGCAGCTTGGGGGACTATGCATTGAATGACCAGTTCTTC
few	NA	TRBV28	TRBJ1-1	CASSRGLAFF	TGTGCCAGCAGTCGGGGGCTGGCTTTCTTT
NA	NA	TRBV30	TRBJ2-6	CAWSVGSGANVLTF	TGTGCCTGGAGTGTGGGCTCTGGGGCCAACGTCCTGACTTTC